This entry lists 16 T cell receptor beta chains sequenced from one sample in a study of shared clonotypes between healthy human individuals. The data were produced by immunoSEQ multiplex PCR, yet TCRdb's version contains in-frame clones alone and is incomplete. This table has 2 million to 3 million clones, approximately 93% appearing once. The sample taken for sequencing was naive CD4+ T cells from PBMCs. Noted subset: CD45RA+ positively selected. Receptors originate from a man younger than 35 in good health. Some clones in this sample may be carry-over from other donors' samples.

CDR3 protein: CASSYLGSEAFF. DNA of the CDR3: TGTGCCAGCAGTTACTTGGGCAGTGAAGCTTTCTTT. The V gene is TRBV6-6, the J gene TRBJ1-1, with no clear D. Germline V gene sequence: CDR1 MNHNY, CDR2 SVGAGI (reference sequence). This CDR3 region has 12 residues. The V end lost 1 base, the J end lost 7 bases, and 7 bases lay between the germline ends.

The chain has TRBV18 and TRBJ2-7; TRBD1 or TRBD2 may be the D gene (5 bases each). The germline V and J ends were trimmed by 6 bases and 2 bases, with 14 bases remaining between them. This CDR3 comprises 14 residues. Germline-derived CDR1 and CDR2 are KGHSH and LQKENI. The CDR3 is CASSPRDGTYEQYF. CDR3 DNA sequence: TGTGCCAGCTCGCCCCGGGACGGAACCTACGAGCAGTACTTC. Full variable domain (outside the CDR3, taken from reference TRBV18 and TRBJ2-7): NAGVMQNPRHLVRRRGQEARLRCSPMKGHSHVYWYRQLPEEGLKFMVYLQKENIIDESGMPKERFSAEFPKEGPSILRIQQVVRGDSAAYFCASSPRDGTYEQYFGPGTRLTVT.

The rearrangement uses TRBV10-3 and TRBJ1-2; tentative D call: TRBD1 (5 bases). Germline CDR1 ENHRY, CDR2 SYGVKD. CDR3 length: 14 amino acids. V was pared by 8 bases and J by 1 base, with 14 bases between. CDR3 DNA sequence: TGTGCCATCCTGCGGGTTGGGGGTAACTATGGCTACACCTTC. As protein: CAILRVGGNYGYTF.

A remark on this clone: Other DNA sequences of this sample code for an identical CDR3. This chain's CDR3 is CASSLTVAGAADTQYF. In DNA, the CDR3 is TGTGCCAGCAGCTTAACCGTAGCGGGAGCGGCAGATACGCAGTATTTT. The gene calls are TRBV7-3 and TRBJ2-3, with 9 bases aligning to TRBD2. This CDR3 has 16 residues. CDR1 is SGHTA, CDR2 FQGTGA, per germline. Trimming took 0 bases from V and 4 from J; bases not matched to a gene: 5.

The chain employs TRBV7-2 and TRBJ1-4, with a weak D call TRBD1 (5 bases). V was shortened by 1 base and J by 11 bases, with 14 bases between the two germline ends. This CDR3 is 14 amino acids long. CDR1 is SGHTA, CDR2 FQGNSA, per germline. The CDR3 region has the DNA TGTGCCAGCAGCTTAGTTTATCAGGGCGGTAAACTGTTTTTT. Protein sequence: CASSLVYQGGKLFF.

J is TRBJ2-5 and V is TRBV2, with 8 bases fitting TRBD2. V lost 7 bases, J lost 0 bases, and 10 bases stayed unmatched. The CDR3 has 16 residues. The germline CDR1 and CDR2 sequences are SNHLY and FYNNEI. The CDR3, as DNA: TGTGCCAGCACCCCCGGGGGGGCCCTATACCAAGAGACCCAGTACTTC. This translates into CASTPGGALYQETQYF.

The chain is built from TRBV5-1 and TRBJ2-3; 7 bases map to TRBD1. This CDR3 is built from 14 residues. The V gene end was trimmed by 3 bases and the J gene end by 4 bases; junction bases not matched to a gene: 5. Germline V CDR1 and CDR2: SGHRS, YFSETQ. The DNA for the CDR3 is TGCGCCAGCAGCTCCTCGGGACAGTCAGATACGCAGTATTTT. Protein product: CASSSSGQSDTQYF.

This chain joins TRBV5-5 and TRBJ1-2, with 7 bases matching TRBD1. With 2 bases clipped from V and 4 bases from J, the junction kept 2 bases outside the gene matches. This CDR3 spans 13 amino acids. CDR1 SGHKS and CDR2 YYEKEE come from the germline V gene (reference sequence). CDR3 sequence: CASSFTGVYGYTF. The CDR3 coding sequence is TGTGCCAGCAGCTTCACAGGGGTCTATGGCTACACCTTC.

The chain joins TRBV28 to TRBJ2-7; maybe TRBD1 (6 bases). The CDR3 is made up of 14 amino acids. Germline V CDR1 and CDR2: MDHEN, SYDVKM. The V end was cut by 6 bases, the J end by 0 bases, with 12 bases between. CDR3 amino acids: CASSDRHPSYEQYF. The CDR3 DNA reads as TGTGCCAGCAGCGACAGGCACCCCTCCTACGAGCAGTACTTC.

The gene calls are TRBV7-3 and TRBJ2-1; the match to TRBD2 covers 8 bases. The junction had 5 bases not matched to a gene; V was cut back by 1 base and J by 12 bases. Per germline, CDR1 SGHTA and CDR2 FQGTGA. The CDR3 length is 13 residues. CDR3 amino acids: CASSLRAGVGQFF. The CDR3 nucleotides read TGTGCCAGCAGCTTAAGAGCGGGAGTTGGGCAGTTCTTC.

Remarks on this clone: In the same sample, other DNA sequences code for this CDR3. The J gene is TRBJ2-3, the V gene TRBV28, with 9 nucleotides matching TRBD2. V lost 4 bases, J lost 1 base, and 3 bases stayed unmatched. This CDR3 comprises 15 residues. Germline assignment: CDR1 MDHEN and CDR2 SYDVKM. The CDR3 DNA is TGTGCCAGCAGTTCCTTAGCGGGAGGCACAGATACGCAGTATTTT. It codes for CASSSLAGGTDTQYF.

The J gene is TRBJ1-1, the V gene TRBV20-1; 8 bases are shared with TRBD1. V was clipped by 6 bases and J by 11 bases; unmatched bases: 8. This CDR3 contains 11 residues. Germline CDR1 reads DFQATT; CDR2 reads SNEGSKA (reference sequence). The CDR3 is CSAVGQGEAFF. CDR3 DNA: TGCAGTGCCGTAGGACAGGGTGAGGCTTTCTTT.

The V and J genes are TRBV5-4 and TRBJ2-7; 10 bases fit TRBD2. Per the germline V gene, CDR1 is SGHNT and CDR2 is YYREEE (reference sequence). Trimming at V came to 4 bases and at J to 5 bases, leaving 12 bases not matched to a gene. This CDR3 comprises 16 residues. The chain's CDR3 is CASSRTSSGRVNEQYF. The CDR3 DNA reads TGTGCCAGCAGCCGGACCTCTAGCGGGAGAGTCAACGAGCAGTACTTC.

The CDR3 is CATSRVGAPGYEQYF. Here the CDR3 DNA reads TGTGCCACCAGCAGAGTGGGGGCCCCGGGCTACGAGCAGTACTTC. This rearrangement joins TRBV15 to TRBJ2-7, with a weak D call TRBD1 (6 bases). The CDR3 consists of 15 residues. Germline V CDR1 and CDR2: LNHNV, YYDKDF (reference sequence). V lost 1 base and J 3 bases, leaving 13 bases between the germline ends.

The chain has TRBV7-2 and TRBJ2-2, with no clear D. The germline V and J ends were trimmed by 4 bases and 5 bases, with 11 bases remaining between them. Per germline, CDR1 SGHTA and CDR2 FQGNSA. The CDR3 extends over 14 amino acids. The CDR3: CASSYSAVTGELFF. CDR3 nucleotides: TGTGCCAGCAGCTATAGTGCGGTGACCGGGGAGCTGTTTTTT.

CDR3 sequence reads: CASTRRDTGELFF. The DNA for the CDR3 is TGTGCCAGCACCCGAAGGGACACCGGGGAGCTGTTTTTT. The rearrangement uses TRBV2 and TRBJ2-2; D unresolved. Deletions cut 7 bases from V and 3 bases from J, with 9 bases between. Per germline, CDR1 SNHLY and CDR2 FYNNEI. This CDR3 has 13 residues.